A single sample gave rise to the 24 T cell receptor beta chains below, sequenced in a study of Ad26.COV2.S vaccination and SARS-CoV-2 variants. The treatment was: roughly 19 received Ad26.COV2.S at low or high dose, single or two shots; 5 received placebo; per-sample allocation not given. Material that was analyzed had been drawn on day 63 after the first vaccine or placebo injection. Libraries were prepared by immunoSEQ multiplex PCR; TCRdb keeps only in-frame clonotypes and omits some of them. This table has about 400,000 clones, around 92% appearing once. The sample consisted of peripheral blood, taken in a trial of Ad26.COV2.S vaccine versus placebo. All receptors derive from a person between 18 and 65 years old who received the Ad26.COV2.S COVID-19 vaccine or a placebo.

The chain couples TRBV10-2 to TRBJ2-7, with D possibly matching TRBD1 (5 bases). The CDR3 length is 13 residues. Trimming left V 6 bases short and J 2 bases short, with 11 bases between. CDR1 and CDR2 (germline): WSHSY, SAAADI. CDR3 nucleotides: TGCGCCAGCAGGGGGCAGTTTCCCTACGAGCAGTACTTC. Translation gives CASRGQFPYEQYF.

The chain recombines TRBV7-9 with TRBJ1-6, with 11 bases fitting TRBD1. V lost 5 bases and J lost 10; bases outside the gene matches: 4. CDR3 size: 14 residues. Germline V CDR1 and CDR2: SEHNR, FQNEAQ (reference sequence). This CDR3 reads CASSPGTGGSPLHF. DNA for the CDR3: TGTGCCAGCAGCCCCGGGACAGGGGGATCACCCCTCCACTTT.

V is TRBV5-1 and J is TRBJ2-1; 11 positions agree with TRBD1. V gave up 2 bases and J gave up 4 bases; unmatched junction bases: 5. CDR3 length: 16 amino acids. The V gene's germline CDR1 is SGHRS and CDR2 YFSETQ. The CDR3 region is CASSFDGTGGYNEQFF. In DNA, the CDR3 is TGCGCCAGCAGCTTTGATGGGACAGGGGGTTACAATGAGCAGTTCTTC.

Remarks on this clone: Germline is not matched at one junction end, which may reflect a read error. This chain uses TRBV7-2 with TRBJ2-3, with 11 bases fitting TRBD2. Germline V CDR1 and CDR2: SGHTA, FQGNSA. This CDR3 contains 16 residues. The CDR3 DNA follows: TGTGCCAGCACCTTAGCGGGGGGGTTGAGCACAGATACGCAGTATTTT. This sequence encodes CASTLAGGLSTDTQYF.

V and J are TRBV14 and TRBJ2-2; D gene uncertain. Germline V gives CDR1 SGHDN, CDR2 FVKESK. The germline V and J ends were trimmed by 3 bases and 0 bases, with 11 bases remaining between them. The CDR3 runs 16 residues. The CDR3 coding sequence is TGTGCCAGCAGCCAGAGGACGGCTGCGAACACCGGGGAGCTGTTTTTT. Its protein is CASSQRTAANTGELFF.

This clone has just a few counts. The rearrangement links TRBV6-4 to TRBJ2-3, with D perhaps matching TRBD1 (5 bases). The CDR3 extends over 14 amino acids. V was pared by 3 bases and J by 2 bases, with 9 bases between. Germline CDR1 is MRHNA and CDR2 is SNTAGT. The CDR3 spells CASSEAGSTDTQYF. CDR3 sequence (DNA): TGTGCCAGCAGTGAGGCAGGGTCCACAGATACGCAGTATTTT.

The rearrangement links TRBV4-3 to TRBJ2-7; D call uncertain. The CDR3 is made up of 14 amino acids. Germline assignment: CDR1 LGHNA and CDR2 YSLEER. Deletions cut 5 bases from V and 7 bases from J, with 18 bases between. The CDR3 region has the DNA TGCGCCAGCAGCTGGGCCGACCCTACGAGGGAGCAGTACTTC. It encodes CASSWADPTREQYF.

V is TRBV6-2 or TRBV6-3 and J is TRBJ1-5; 8 bases fit TRBD1. The CDR3 has 15 amino acids. Germline V CDR1 and CDR2: MNHEY, SVGEGT. Trimming removed 2 bases from V and 5 bases from J; junction bases left unmatched: 5. The CDR3: CASSYIDRGYQPQHF. CDR3 DNA sequence: TGTGCCAGCAGTTACATCGACAGGGGATATCAGCCCCAGCATTTT.

The chain uses TRBV5-1 and TRBJ2-2, with 13 bases aligning to TRBD2. The ends lost 4 bases at V and 6 bases at J; junction bases unmatched: 12. The CDR3 contains 18 residues. Germline assignment: CDR1 SGHRS and CDR2 YFSETQ. This CDR3 is CASSPEPLAGGPPGELFF. The CDR3 DNA follows: TGCGCCAGCAGCCCTGAGCCACTAGCGGGGGGGCCCCCCGGGGAGCTGTTTTTT.

This rearrangement joins TRBV27 to TRBJ2-2, with D perhaps assigned TRBD1 or TRBD2 (5 bases each). Germline V CDR1 and CDR2: MNHEY, SMNVEV (reference sequence). Trimming removed 5 bases from V and 8 bases from J, with 18 bases in between. The CDR3 sequence is 15 residues long. CDR3: CASSPGPLGAGELFF. Written as DNA, the CDR3 is TGTGCCAGCAGTCCAGGCCCACTAGGGGCGGGGGAGCTGTTTTTT.

This clone has just one count. The gene calls are TRBV6-5 and TRBJ2-1; TRBD2 matches 9 bases. Trimming cost V 2 bases and J 3 bases; bases outside gene matches: 5. Germline V gene sequence: CDR1 MNHEY, CDR2 SVGAGI. This CDR3 comprises 16 residues. The DNA for the CDR3 is TGTGCCAGCAGTTACCAACGGCGGGGGGGCTACAATGAGCAGTTCTTC. It specifies CASSYQRRGGYNEQFF.

This chain uses TRBV2 with TRBJ2-3; maybe TRBD1 (5 bases). The germline CDR1 and CDR2 sequences are SNHLY and FYNNEI. CDR3 length: 14 residues. The V and J ends lost 4 bases and 2 bases respectively, with 10 bases between them. The CDR3 sequence is CASSGGLNTDTQYF. For the CDR3, the DNA is TGTGCCAGCAGTGGGGGCCTTAACACAGATACGCAGTATTTT. Full variable domain (missing parts from reference TRBV2 and TRBJ2-3): EPEVTQTPSHQVTQMGQEVILRCVPISNHLYFYWYRQILGQKVEFLVSFYNNEISEKSEIFDDQFSVERPDGSNFTLKIRSTKLEDSAMYFCASSGGLNTDTQYFGPGTRLTVL.

The V and J genes are TRBV24-1 and TRBJ1-1; the D gene is possibly TRBD1 (5 bases). Germline-derived CDR1 and CDR2 are KGHDR and SFDVKD. Trimming cost V 2 bases and J 2 bases, with 11 bases left between them. This CDR3 has 15 residues. CDR3 in amino acids: CATSDSGTANTEAFF. The DNA for the CDR3 is TGTGCCACCAGTGATTCCGGGACGGCCAACACTGAAGCTTTCTTT.

The chain joins TRBV27 to TRBJ2-1, with D unclear. The V and J ends lost 2 bases and 0 bases respectively, with 11 bases between them. This CDR3 contains 16 residues. CDR1 is MNHEY and CDR2 is SMNVEV in the germline V gene (reference sequence). CDR3 region: CASSLKGSSSYNEQFF. The DNA of the CDR3 is TGTGCCAGCAGTTTAAAGGGCTCCAGCTCCTACAATGAGCAGTTCTTC.

The chain recombines TRBV5-1 with TRBJ2-1; D is perhaps TRBD2 (5 bases). V lost 4 bases and J lost 4, with 27 bases in between. CDR3 length: 19 amino acids. CDR1 and CDR2 from the germline V gene are SGHRS and YFSETQ. The CDR3 is CASSRFVALGKSVYNEQFF. Written as DNA, the CDR3 is TGCGCCAGCAGCCGCTTTGTAGCGCTGGGGAAGTCTGTATACAATGAGCAGTTCTTC.

The chain combines TRBV4-3 with TRBJ2-2, with 7 bases that match TRBD1. This CDR3 has 14 residues. Germline V gene sequence: CDR1 LGHNA, CDR2 YSLEER. After removal of 3 bases from V and 9 bases from J, the junction contained 7 bases not matched to a gene. This CDR3 reads CASSHKGALRELFF. The CDR3 region has the DNA TGCGCCAGCAGCCACAAGGGGGCATTGAGGGAGCTGTTTTTT.

Details on this clone: Other DNA sequences from this sample encode an identical CDR3 as well. The chain recombines TRBV5-1 with TRBJ1-1; D might be TRBD1 (6 bases). CDR3 size: 13 residues. Looked up from germline, CDR1 is SGHRS and CDR2 is YFSETQ. The ends were cut back, 2 bases at V and 1 base at J, with 6 bases in the middle. The CDR3, as DNA: TGCGCCAGCAGCTTAGGGGGGAACACTGAAGCTTTCTTT. It codes for CASSLGGNTEAFF.

This chain uses TRBV9 with TRBJ1-2; TRBD1 is a possible D gene (6 bases). In germline, CDR1 is SGDLS, CDR2 YYNGEE. The CDR3 is made up of 14 amino acids. Trimming shortened V by 6 bases and J by 5 bases, and 17 bases separated the two germline ends. Written as DNA, the CDR3 is TGTGCCAGCACCGCAAGGGGGTTTCAGTATGGCTACACCTTC. Protein product: CASTARGFQYGYTF.

The count of this clone is one. The chain is built from TRBV9 and TRBJ1-1; no reliable D call. The CDR3 spans 14 residues. Germline values: CDR1 SGDLS, CDR2 YYNGEE. Trimming removed 1 base from V and 1 base from J, with 8 bases in between. CDR3 loop: CASSVFGSNTEAFF. DNA of the CDR3: TGTGCCAGCAGCGTATTCGGTTCGAACACTGAAGCTTTCTTT.

This chain connects TRBV27 to TRBJ1-2, with 7 positions matching TRBD1. Germline V gene data show CDR1 as MNHEY and CDR2 as SMNVEV (reference sequence). The CDR3 runs 14 residues. J was trimmed by 0 bases and V by 3 bases; bases with no gene match: 1. The CDR3 loop is CASSLTGTNYGYTF. CDR3 in DNA: TGTGCCAGCAGTTTGACAGGGACTAACTATGGCTACACCTTC.

The chain employs TRBV18 and TRBJ2-7; 12 bases match TRBD1. Looked up from germline, CDR1 is KGHSH and CDR2 is LQKENI. V trimming: 4 bases; J trimming: 4 bases; junction bases outside the gene matches: 5. The CDR3 is 15 residues long. The CDR3 here is CASSRPGQGAYEQYF. As DNA, the CDR3 is TGTGCCAGCTCACGACCGGGACAGGGGGCTTACGAGCAGTACTTC.

The rearrangement links TRBV19 to TRBJ2-2, with 8 positions matching TRBD2. CDR3 length: 16 amino acids. Per the germline V gene, CDR1 is LNHDA and CDR2 is SQIVND (reference sequence). The junction had 11 bases not matched to a gene; V was cut back by 5 bases and J by 6 bases. CDR3 amino acids: CASSSRGGVNAGELFF. CDR3 coding DNA: TGTGCCAGTAGTTCCCGGGGGGGTGTAAACGCCGGGGAGCTGTTTTTT.

The rearrangement uses TRBV3-1 (or the pseudogene TRBV3-2) and TRBJ2-3, with 13 bases matching TRBD2. Germline CDR1 reads LGHDT; CDR2 reads YNNKEL (reference sequence). The CDR3 sequence is 20 residues long. V was clipped by 4 bases and J by 3 bases; unmatched bases: 16. The CDR3 coding sequence is TGTGCCAGCAGCCCCTGGGTACTAGCGGGGGGGCAGGTCGGAACAGATACGCAGTATTTT. It codes for CASSPWVLAGGQVGTDTQYF.

The genes are TRBV27 and TRBJ1-4, with no clear D. This CDR3 spans 14 amino acids. Germline V gene lookup returns CDR1 MNHEY and CDR2 SMNVEV (reference sequence). V was shortened by 0 bases and J by 11 bases, with 13 bases between the two germline ends. This CDR3 reads CASSLSGQNGKLFF. In DNA, the CDR3 is TGTGCCAGCAGTTTATCAGGGCAAAACGGGAAACTGTTTTTT.